Sequencing of this T cell receptor (beta chain) was carried out in a study of identical twins. Study conclusions and caveats: Models predicted less out-of-frame TCR alpha sharing in monozygotic twins than was found.

TCRdb reprocessed the 5' RACE reads with MiXCR, giving one entry per CDR3 protein. Among some 760,000 distinct CDR3 sequences listed, about 20% were seen once. As to this clonotype: Its antigen is undetermined.

V shed 7 bases and J 7 bases; nucleotides not matched to a gene: 10. The CDR3 is 14 residues long. The V gene's germline CDR1 is MGHDK and CDR2 SYGVNS. The same data also contributed to another study, on T cells expressing NK-cell markers. That paper notes: Several donors likewise had their CD3+CD56-NKG2C+ fraction led by these clonotypes.

The source of this sequence is a woman aged 18-30 years in good health. The chain recombines TRBV25-1 with TRBJ1-2; 9 nucleotides match TRBD1. Sequencing input: PBMCs. The CDR3 region is CASTSDRGPRGYTF. The DNA for the CDR3 is TGTGCCAGCACCTCGGACAGGGGTCCCCGTGGCTACACCTTC.